The subject of this entry is one TCR beta chain. What it recognizes is unknown. This CDR3 is 14 amino acids long. V dropped 2 bases and J dropped 1 base, with 9 bases sitting between them. Germline V gene data show CDR1 as SGHRS and CDR2 as YFSETQ. This sample was taken from a study of cytomegalovirus exposure and HLA in healthy donors. The PCR made use of 60 Vbeta and 13 Jbeta primers. Repertoires were generated with immunoSEQ multiplex PCR, while TCRdb's copy carries only in-frame clones and drops some. The data show 94,000 or so clones, around three quarters seen once. Findings and caveats of the study: An analysis was carried out later, and it reportedly showed fewer N-insertions in an Asian-associated ancestry cluster than the approximately 680-donor mean. A previous analysis found most TCR beta V segments productive roughly 90% or roughly 30% of the time. An assumption of roughly uniform sequencing depth across donors underlay the presence/absence analyses.

The sequenced sample consisted of PBMCs. The sequence was collected from a man between 60 and 75 years old in good health and CMV-seronegative. V gene TRBV5-1 combines with J gene TRBJ2-5, with a possible D match to TRBD2 (6 bases). CDR3 bases: TGCGCCAGCAGCTTTTACGGGGGCCAAGAGACCCAGTACTTC. Translated, it gives CASSFYGGQETQYF.